The next 16 T cell receptor beta chains were all read from a single sample in a study of chemoradiotherapy in HPV16-positive cancers. Data came from immunoSEQ multiplex PCR; TCRdb stores just in-frame clones and leaves some out. The sample has about 12,000 clones, around 89% seen once. Sampling was done from a patient who underwent chemoradiotherapy. The source of these receptors is a human donor with HPV-associated anogenital cancer.

This chain connects TRBV5-1 to TRBJ1-2, with D hard to call. This CDR3 spans 13 amino acids. Germline V gene sequence: CDR1 SGHRS, CDR2 YFSETQ. V lost 1 base, J lost 4 bases, and 8 bases lay in between. As DNA, the CDR3 is TGCGCCAGCAGCTTGAGGAGTTTCTATGGCTACACCTTC. Translating gives CASSLRSFYGYTF.

This clone was detected once. The chain joins TRBV9 to TRBJ1-2; TRBD1 is a possible D gene (5 bases). The CDR3 runs 14 residues. The germline V and J ends were trimmed by 0 bases and 4 bases, with 10 bases remaining between them. Germline CDR1 and CDR2: SGDLS and YYNGEE. CDR3 protein: CASSVDAGFYGYTF. CDR3 bases: TGTGCCAGCAGCGTAGACGCAGGGTTCTATGGCTACACCTTC.

The chain uses TRBV19 and TRBJ1-3; D gene unclear. Trimming removed 4 bases from V and 4 bases from J, with 8 bases in between. CDR3 length equals 13 residues. The germline V gene has CDR1 LNHDA and CDR2 SQIVND (reference sequence). The CDR3, as DNA: TGTGCCAGTAGTACAGGTTACGGAAACACCATATATTTT. Its protein is CASSTGYGNTIYF.

CDR3 region: CASSALVAAESTSTDTQYF. CDR3 DNA: TGTGCCAGCAGTGCCCTGGTAGCGGCAGAAAGCACTAGCACAGATACGCAGTATTTT. The rearrangement joins TRBV6-1 to TRBJ2-3, with a tentative D call TRBD2 (6 bases). This CDR3 spans 19 amino acids. Trimming removed 4 bases from V and 0 bases from J, with 23 bases in between. CDR1 and CDR2 from the germline V gene are MNHNS and SASEGT.

This chain uses TRBV9 with TRBJ1-3; D is uncertain. The CDR3 loop spans 16 amino acids. V was pared by 4 bases and J by 0 bases, with 14 bases between. CDR1 and CDR2 (germline): SGDLS, YYNGEE. The CDR3 loop is CASSLRTATSGNTIYF. In nucleotides, the CDR3 is TGTGCCAGCAGCTTACGGACGGCGACCTCTGGAAACACCATATATTTT.

This clone has only a few counts. V gene TRBV19 combines with J gene TRBJ2-2; 8 bases match TRBD1. Germline assignment: CDR1 LNHDA and CDR2 SQIVND (reference sequence). V gave up 6 bases and J gave up 10 bases; unmatched junction bases: 10. The CDR3 is 14 amino acids. This CDR3 reads CASRTTGGGVELFF. The DNA for the CDR3 is TGTGCCAGTAGGACCACAGGGGGAGGAGTGGAGCTGTTTTTT.

The gene calls are TRBV5-1 and TRBJ2-5; TRBD2 agrees at 14 bases. Gene TRBJ2-7 matches the end of the DNA better, so the J call may be wrong. Germline lookup yields CDR1 SGHRS and CDR2 YFSETQ. The CDR3 has 19 residues. The chain's CDR3 is CASSLDTRLAGGRRYEQYF. CDR3 DNA sequence: TGCGCCAGCAGCTTGGATACCCGACTAGCGGGGGGGCGTCGCTACGAGCAGTACTTC.

The chain recombines TRBV6-4 with TRBJ2-1; 8 bases map to TRBD2. J gave up 9 bases and V 6 bases, and 10 bases lay outside the gene matches. There are 14 residues in the CDR3. Germline assignment: CDR1 MRHNA and CDR2 SNTAGT. CDR3 coding DNA: TGTGCCAGCAGCGCCGGGACTAGAAGTGGTGAGCAGTTCTTC. Translating gives CASSAGTRSGEQFF.

The chain links TRBV9 to TRBJ2-1; D remains unclear. Trimming took 3 bases from V and 0 from J, leaving 10 bases between them. Germline-derived CDR1 and CDR2 are SGDLS and YYNGEE. CDR3 length: 15 residues. In nucleotides, the CDR3 is TGTGCCAGCAGCGCCGAGGCTAGCTCCTACAATGAGCAGTTCTTC. Translation: CASSAEASSYNEQFF. Full variable domain (outside the CDR3, taken from reference TRBV9 and TRBJ2-1): DSGVTQTPKHLITATGQRVTLRCSPRSGDLSVYWYQQSLDQGLQFLIQYYNGEERAKGNILERFSAQQFPDLHSELNLSSLELGDSALYFCASSAEASSYNEQFFGPGTRLTVL.

The rearrangement uses TRBV15 and TRBJ2-3; D possibly corresponds to TRBD2 (6 bases). The germline V gene has CDR1 LNHNV and CDR2 YYDKDF (reference sequence). V was shortened by 3 bases and J by 5 bases, with 15 bases between the two germline ends. The CDR3 length is 15 residues. The CDR3 bases are TGTGCCACCAGCAGCGGGACTCTTGGGATAGATACGCAGTATTTT. Translating it yields CATSSGTLGIDTQYF.

V gene TRBV27 combines with J gene TRBJ2-2; D unclear. The germline V gene encodes CDR1 MNHEY and CDR2 SMNVEV (reference sequence). Trimming removed 4 bases at V and 0 bases at J, with 15 bases between. This CDR3 has 17 amino acids. The CDR3 DNA follows: TGTGCCAGCAGTTCACGTGCCATGTCCTCGAACACCGGGGAGCTGTTTTTT. As protein: CASSSRAMSSNTGELFF.

The chain employs TRBV9 and TRBJ2-1; 13 bases agree with TRBD2. The CDR3 has 15 residues. Looked up from germline, CDR1 is SGDLS and CDR2 is YYNGEE. Losses at the gene ends were 7 bases for V and 7 bases for J; bases not matched to a gene: 8. The CDR3, as DNA: TGTGCCAGCGCCCCACTAGCGGGGGGGAATAATGAGCAGTTCTTC. Translated: CASAPLAGGNNEQFF.

CDR3 amino acids: CASSFRTGGLETQYF. The CDR3 region has the DNA TGTGCCAGCAGCTTTCGAACAGGGGGCTTGGAGACCCAGTACTTC. The chain carries TRBV5-4 and TRBJ2-5, with 9 bases fitting TRBD1. The V segment lost 2 bases and the J segment 5 bases; nucleotides outside the gene matches: 7. Germline V lookup: CDR1 SGHNT, CDR2 YYREEE (reference sequence). The CDR3 consists of 15 residues.

The V and J genes are TRBV5-4 and TRBJ1-2; D is unclear. V lost 4 bases and J 8 bases, leaving 15 bases between the germline ends. This CDR3 is 13 amino acids long. Germline V lookup: CDR1 SGHNT, CDR2 YYREEE (reference sequence). The CDR3 protein is CASSQDERRGYTF. CDR3 coding DNA: TGTGCCAGCAGCCAGGATGAAAGAAGAGGCTACACCTTC.

The chain links TRBV6-1 to TRBJ1-5, with D possibly being TRBD1 (6 bases). V was pared by 0 bases and J by 5 bases, with 11 bases between. This CDR3 contains 15 residues. From germline, CDR1 is MNHNS and CDR2 SASEGT. The CDR3 loop is CASSEADSDYQPQHF. The CDR3 region has the DNA TGTGCCAGCAGTGAAGCGGACAGCGATTATCAGCCCCAGCATTTT.

This chain connects TRBV7-2 to TRBJ1-5; D not certain. This CDR3 contains 14 residues. Germline-derived CDR1 and CDR2 are SGHTA and FQGNSA. Trimming removed 8 bases from V and 2 bases from J, with 13 bases in between. The CDR3 nucleotides are TGTGCCAGCGGTGGGCGGCAGGGCAATCAGCCCCAGCATTTT. It is translated as CASGGRQGNQPQHF.